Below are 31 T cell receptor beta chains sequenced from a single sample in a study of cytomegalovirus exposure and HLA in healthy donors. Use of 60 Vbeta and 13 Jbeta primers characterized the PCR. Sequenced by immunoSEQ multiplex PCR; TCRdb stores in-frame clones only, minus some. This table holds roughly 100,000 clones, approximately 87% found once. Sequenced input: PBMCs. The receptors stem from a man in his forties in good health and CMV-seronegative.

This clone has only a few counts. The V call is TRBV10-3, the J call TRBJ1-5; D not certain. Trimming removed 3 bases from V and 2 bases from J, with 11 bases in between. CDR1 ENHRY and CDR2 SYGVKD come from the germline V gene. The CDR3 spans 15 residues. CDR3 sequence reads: CAISESWGGNQPQHF. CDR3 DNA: TGTGCCATCAGTGAATCTTGGGGAGGCAATCAGCCCCAGCATTTT.

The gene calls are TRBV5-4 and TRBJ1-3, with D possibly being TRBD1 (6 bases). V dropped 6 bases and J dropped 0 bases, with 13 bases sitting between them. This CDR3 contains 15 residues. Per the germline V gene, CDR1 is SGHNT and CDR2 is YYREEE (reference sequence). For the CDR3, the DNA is TGTGCCAGCATCGAGGACAGCCTCTCTGGAAACACCATATATTTT. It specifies CASIEDSLSGNTIYF.

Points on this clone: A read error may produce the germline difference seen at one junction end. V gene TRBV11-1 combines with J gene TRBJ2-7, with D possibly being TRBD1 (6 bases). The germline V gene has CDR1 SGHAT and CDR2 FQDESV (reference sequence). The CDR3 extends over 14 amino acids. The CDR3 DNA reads TGTGCCAGCAGCTTAGTCAGGGGTTCCTCCGAGCAGTACTTC. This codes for CASSLVRGSSEQYF.

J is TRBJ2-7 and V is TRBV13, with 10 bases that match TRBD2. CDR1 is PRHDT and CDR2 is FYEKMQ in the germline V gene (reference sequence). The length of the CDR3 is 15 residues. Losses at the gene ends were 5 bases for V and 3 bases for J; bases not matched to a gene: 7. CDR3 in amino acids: CASSTLAGGNYEQYF. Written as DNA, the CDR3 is TGTGCCAGCAGCACCTTAGCGGGGGGAAACTACGAGCAGTACTTC.

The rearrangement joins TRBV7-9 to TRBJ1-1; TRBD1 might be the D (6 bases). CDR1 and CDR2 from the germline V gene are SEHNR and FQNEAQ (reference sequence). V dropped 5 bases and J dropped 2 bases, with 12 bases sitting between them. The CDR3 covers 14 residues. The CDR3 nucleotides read TGTGCCAGCAGCATCAGGGGTCCTAACACTGAAGCTTTCTTT. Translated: CASSIRGPNTEAFF.

CDR3 sequence reads: CASSLDNRGYGYTF. In DNA form, the CDR3 reads TGTGCCAGCAGCTTAGATAACAGGGGGTATGGCTACACCTTC. The J gene is TRBJ1-2, the V gene TRBV7-8; 8 nucleotides align to TRBD1. The germline gives CDR1 SGHVS, CDR2 FQNEAQ. The junction had 3 bases not matched to a gene; V was cut back by 1 base and J by 5 bases. The CDR3 covers 14 residues.

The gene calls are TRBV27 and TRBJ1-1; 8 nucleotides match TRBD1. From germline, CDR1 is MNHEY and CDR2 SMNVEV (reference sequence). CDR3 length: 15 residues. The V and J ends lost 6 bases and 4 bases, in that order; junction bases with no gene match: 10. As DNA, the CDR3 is TGTGCCAGCAGGTATTCGGGGCAGGGGGCCACTGAAGCTTTCTTT. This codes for CASRYSGQGATEAFF.

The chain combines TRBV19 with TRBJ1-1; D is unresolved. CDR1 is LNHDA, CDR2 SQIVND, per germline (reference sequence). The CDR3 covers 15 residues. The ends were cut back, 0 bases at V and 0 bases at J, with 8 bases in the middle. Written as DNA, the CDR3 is TGTGCCAGTAGTATAGATAACAGCATGAACACTGAAGCTTTCTTT. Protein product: CASSIDNSMNTEAFF.

The CDR3 DNA is TGTGCCAGCAGTCCGGGGGTTTTTGAGGACGAGCAGTACTTC. Residues: CASSPGVFEDEQYF. The V gene is TRBV2, the J gene TRBJ2-7, with D tentatively TRBD2 (6 bases). The V end lost 5 bases, the J end lost 5 bases, and 16 bases lay between the germline ends. This CDR3 contains 14 residues. Germline values: CDR1 SNHLY, CDR2 FYNNEI.

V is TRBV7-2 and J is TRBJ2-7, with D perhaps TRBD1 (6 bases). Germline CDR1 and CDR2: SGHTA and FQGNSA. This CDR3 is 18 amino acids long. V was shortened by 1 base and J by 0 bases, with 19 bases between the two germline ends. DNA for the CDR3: TGTGCCAGCAGCTTAGGGTTGGTATTCAGGGGAACCTCCTACGAGCAGTACTTC. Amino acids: CASSLGLVFRGTSYEQYF.

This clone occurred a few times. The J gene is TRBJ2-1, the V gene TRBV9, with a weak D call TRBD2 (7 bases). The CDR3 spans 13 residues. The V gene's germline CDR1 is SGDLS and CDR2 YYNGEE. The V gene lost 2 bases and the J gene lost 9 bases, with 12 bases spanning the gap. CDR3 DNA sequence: TGTGCCAGCAGCGTGGGGGGGCCGGTTGAGCAGTTCTTC. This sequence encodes CASSVGGPVEQFF.

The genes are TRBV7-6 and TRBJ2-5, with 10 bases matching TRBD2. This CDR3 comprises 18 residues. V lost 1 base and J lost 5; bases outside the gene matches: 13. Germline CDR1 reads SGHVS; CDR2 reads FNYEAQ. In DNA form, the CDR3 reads TGTGCCAGCAGCTTAGACGTGGGAGCGGGGGGGCCGGGGGAGACCCAGTACTTC. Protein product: CASSLDVGAGGPGETQYF.

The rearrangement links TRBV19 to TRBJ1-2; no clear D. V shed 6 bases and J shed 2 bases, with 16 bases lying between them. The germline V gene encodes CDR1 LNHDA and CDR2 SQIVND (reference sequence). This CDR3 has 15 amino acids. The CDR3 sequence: CASRLRAAGNYGYTF. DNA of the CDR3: TGTGCCAGTAGGCTACGAGCCGCCGGGAACTATGGCTACACCTTC.

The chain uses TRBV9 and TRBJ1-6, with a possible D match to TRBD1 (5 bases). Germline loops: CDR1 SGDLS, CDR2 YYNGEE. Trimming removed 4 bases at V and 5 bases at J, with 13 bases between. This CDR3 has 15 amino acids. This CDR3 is CASSMRGLDNSPLHF. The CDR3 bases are TGTGCCAGCAGCATGAGGGGACTCGATAATTCACCCCTCCACTTT.

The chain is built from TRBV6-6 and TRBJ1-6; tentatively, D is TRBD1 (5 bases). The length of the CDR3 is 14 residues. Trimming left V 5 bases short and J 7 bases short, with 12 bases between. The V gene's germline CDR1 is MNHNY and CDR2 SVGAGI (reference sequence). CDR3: CASSPGLLNSPLHF. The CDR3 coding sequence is TGTGCCAGCAGTCCGGGACTCCTAAATTCACCCCTCCACTTT.

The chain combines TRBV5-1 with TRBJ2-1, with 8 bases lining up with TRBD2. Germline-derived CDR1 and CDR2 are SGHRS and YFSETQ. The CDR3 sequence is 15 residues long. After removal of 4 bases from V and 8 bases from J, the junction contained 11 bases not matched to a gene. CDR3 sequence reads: CASSRAYGGAYEQFF. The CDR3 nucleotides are TGCGCCAGCAGCCGAGCGTACGGGGGGGCGTATGAGCAGTTCTTC.

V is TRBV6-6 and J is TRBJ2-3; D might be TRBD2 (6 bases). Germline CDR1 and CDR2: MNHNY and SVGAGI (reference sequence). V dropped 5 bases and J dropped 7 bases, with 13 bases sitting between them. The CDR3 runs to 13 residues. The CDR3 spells CASSPGDTYTQYF. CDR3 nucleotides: TGTGCCAGCAGTCCGGGAGACACCTATACGCAGTATTTT.

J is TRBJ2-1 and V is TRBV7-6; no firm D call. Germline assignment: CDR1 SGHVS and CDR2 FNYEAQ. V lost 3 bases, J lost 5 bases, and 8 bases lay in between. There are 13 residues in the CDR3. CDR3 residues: CASSFGSHNEQFF. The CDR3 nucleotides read TGTGCCAGCAGCTTCGGGTCGCACAATGAGCAGTTCTTC.

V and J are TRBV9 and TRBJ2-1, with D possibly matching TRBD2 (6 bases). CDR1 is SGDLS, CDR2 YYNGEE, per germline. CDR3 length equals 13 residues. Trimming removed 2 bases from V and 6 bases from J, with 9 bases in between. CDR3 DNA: TGTGCCAGCAGCGTGGGGGGAGGCAATGAGCAGTTCTTC. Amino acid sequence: CASSVGGGNEQFF.

CDR3 nucleotides: TGTGCCAGCAGAAATAAATACAGGTATTCCTACAATGAGCAGTTCTTC. Translated: CASRNKYRYSYNEQFF. The chain recombines TRBV28 with TRBJ2-1; D might be TRBD1 (5 bases). The CDR3 runs to 16 residues. Germline loops: CDR1 MDHEN, CDR2 SYDVKM. Trimming left V 6 bases short and J 1 base short, with 16 bases between.

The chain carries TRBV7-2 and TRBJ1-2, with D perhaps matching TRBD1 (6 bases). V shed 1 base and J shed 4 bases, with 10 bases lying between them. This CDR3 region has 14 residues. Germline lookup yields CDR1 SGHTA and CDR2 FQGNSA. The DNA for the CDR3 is TGTGCCAGCAGCTTAGTTGGACAGACCTATGGCTACACCTTC. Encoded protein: CASSLVGQTYGYTF. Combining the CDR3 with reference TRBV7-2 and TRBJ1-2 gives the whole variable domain GAGVSQSPSNKVTEKGKDVELRCDPISGHTALYWYRQSLGQGLEFLIYFQGNSAPDKSGLPSDRFSAERTGGSVSTLTIQRTQQEDSAVYLCASSLVGQTYGYTFGSGTRLTVV.

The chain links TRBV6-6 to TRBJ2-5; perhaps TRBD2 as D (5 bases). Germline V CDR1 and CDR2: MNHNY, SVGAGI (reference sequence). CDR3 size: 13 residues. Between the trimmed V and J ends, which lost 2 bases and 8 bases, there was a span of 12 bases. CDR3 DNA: TGTGCCAGCAGTTACACATATCCGGGAACCCAGTACTTC. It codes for CASSYTYPGTQYF.

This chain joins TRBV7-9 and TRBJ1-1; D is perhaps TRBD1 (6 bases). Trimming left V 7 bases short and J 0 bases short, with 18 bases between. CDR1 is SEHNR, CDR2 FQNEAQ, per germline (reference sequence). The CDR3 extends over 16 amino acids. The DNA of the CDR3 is TGTGCCAGCAACCGGTGGGGGGGGCTCTTGAACACTGAAGCTTTCTTT. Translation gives CASNRWGGLLNTEAFF.

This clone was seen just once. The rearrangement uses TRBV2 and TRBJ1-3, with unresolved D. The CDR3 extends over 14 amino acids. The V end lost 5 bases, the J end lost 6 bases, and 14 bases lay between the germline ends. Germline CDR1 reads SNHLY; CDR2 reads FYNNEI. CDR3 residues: CASSFGRLQNTIYF. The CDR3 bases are TGTGCCAGCAGTTTCGGCAGGCTTCAAAACACCATATATTTT.

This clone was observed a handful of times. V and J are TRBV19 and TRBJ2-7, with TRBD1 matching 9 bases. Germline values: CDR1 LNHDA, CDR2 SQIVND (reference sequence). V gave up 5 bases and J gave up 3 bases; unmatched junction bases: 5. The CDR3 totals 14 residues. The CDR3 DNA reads TGTGCCAGTAGTCACAGGGGGCGCTACTACGAGCAGTACTTC. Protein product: CASSHRGRYYEQYF.

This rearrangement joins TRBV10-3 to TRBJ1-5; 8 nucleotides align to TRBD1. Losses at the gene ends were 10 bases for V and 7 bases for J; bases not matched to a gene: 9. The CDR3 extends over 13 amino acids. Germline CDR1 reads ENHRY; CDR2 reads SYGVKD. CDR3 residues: CATDRGSGQPQHF. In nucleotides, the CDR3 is TGTGCCACCGACAGGGGATCGGGCCAGCCCCAGCATTTT.

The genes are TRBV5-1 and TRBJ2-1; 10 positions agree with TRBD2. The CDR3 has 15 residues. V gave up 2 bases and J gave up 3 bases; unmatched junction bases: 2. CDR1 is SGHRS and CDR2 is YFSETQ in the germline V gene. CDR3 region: CASSFVAGGYNEQFF. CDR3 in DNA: TGCGCCAGCAGCTTTGTAGCGGGGGGCTACAATGAGCAGTTCTTC.

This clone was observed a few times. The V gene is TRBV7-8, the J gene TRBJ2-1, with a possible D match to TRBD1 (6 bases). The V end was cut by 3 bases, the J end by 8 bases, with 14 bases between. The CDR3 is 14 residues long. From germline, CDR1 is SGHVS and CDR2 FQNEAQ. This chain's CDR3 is CASSFESGVHEQFF. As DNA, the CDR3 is TGTGCCAGCAGCTTTGAATCAGGGGTGCATGAGCAGTTCTTC. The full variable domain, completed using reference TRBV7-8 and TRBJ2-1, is GAGVSQSPRYKVAKRGQDVALRCDPISGHVSLFWYQQALGQGPEFLTYFQNEAQLDKSGLPSDRFFAERPEGSVSTLKIQRTQQEDSAVYLCASSFESGVHEQFFGPGTRLTVL.

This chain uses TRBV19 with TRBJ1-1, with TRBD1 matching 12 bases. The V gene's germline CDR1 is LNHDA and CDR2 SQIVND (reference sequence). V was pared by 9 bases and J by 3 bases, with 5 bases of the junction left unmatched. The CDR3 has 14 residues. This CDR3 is CASRDRGLDTEAFF. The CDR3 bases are TGTGCCAGCCGGGACAGGGGGCTAGACACTGAAGCTTTCTTT.

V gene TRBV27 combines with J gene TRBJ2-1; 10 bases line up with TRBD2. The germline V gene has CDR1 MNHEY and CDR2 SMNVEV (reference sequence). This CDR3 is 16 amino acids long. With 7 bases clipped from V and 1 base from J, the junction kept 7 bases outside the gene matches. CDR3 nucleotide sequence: TGTGCCAGCACTAGCGGGGGTCCGATGTCCTACAATGAGCAGTTCTTC. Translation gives CASTSGGPMSYNEQFF.

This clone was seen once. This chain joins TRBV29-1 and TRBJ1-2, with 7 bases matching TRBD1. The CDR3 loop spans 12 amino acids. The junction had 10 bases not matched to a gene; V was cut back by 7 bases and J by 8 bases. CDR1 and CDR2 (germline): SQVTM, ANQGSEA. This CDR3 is CSARQGDGGYTF. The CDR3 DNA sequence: TGCAGCGCTCGGCAGGGGGACGGCGGCTACACCTTC.